This TCR beta chain was recorded in a study of blood T cell repertoires in COVID-19. On the study more broadly: The United States, Italy and Spain were the sources of the acute and convalescent COVID-19 samples. T cells, B-cell-depleted T cells, or PBMCs provided the cDNA or gDNA that served as material.

This CDR3 region has 17 residues. Germline V CDR1 and CDR2: SEHNR, FQNEAQ (reference sequence). V dropped 0 bases and J dropped 0 bases, with 13 bases sitting between them. In the source study's methods: Amplification from reference gene primers served as the basis for estimated nucleated cell counts. Assay: immunoSEQ multiplex PCR; the TCRdb copy retains only in-frame clones and omits some. V, J and clone size were drawn from that table, and D and trimming were deduced from the DNA. This table holds around 70,000 clones, 90% to 95% found once. The sequenced sample consisted of peripheral blood. This clonotype originated in a human donor in a cohort sampled during active COVID-19. The chain employs TRBV7-9 and TRBJ2-3, with D possibly matching TRBD1 (5 bases). The DNA of the CDR3 is TGTGCCAGCAGCTTAGCAGTTAGACAGATTAGCACAGATACGCAGTATTTT. It specifies CASSLAVRQISTDTQYF.